This T cell receptor (beta chain) was obtained from a study of regulatory T cells in long-lasting Graves disease. This clonotype was picked up many times. The antigen is undetermined. Assembly of TCR beta libraries relied on iRepertoire HTBI primers together with Arm-PCR of CDR3 regions. Via MiXCR, TCRdb re-called the multiplex PCR reads, giving one row per CDR3 protein. The data contain some 370,000 distinct CDR3 sequences, roughly 20% of them singletons. V lost 2 bases, J lost 4 bases, and 17 bases stayed unmatched. Looked up from germline, CDR1 is LGHNT and CDR2 is FRNRAP. This CDR3 is built from 18 residues. Regarding time point: persistent/refractory GD, antithyroid drugs over 5 years with positive TRAb. The TCR library was made from RNA that had been extracted from PBMCs in TRIzol. Findings of the study overall: With 2,500 to 3,000 shared public clonotypes, persistent patients exceeded new patients, who shared about a thousand.

The chain carries TRBV12-5 and TRBJ2-7, with TRBD1 matching 7 bases. The receptor's source is a woman aged 40 to 50 with Graves disease. Sequencing was performed on peripheral blood mononuclear cells (PBMCs), taken when the disease was refractory, from a patient treated with antithyroid drugs. CDR3 protein: CASGLPQQTGTVRYEQYF. The CDR3 DNA reads as TGTGCTAGTGGTTTGCCTCAACAAACCGGGACAGTGAGGTACGAGCAGTACTTC. Combining the CDR3 with reference TRBV12-5 and TRBJ2-7 gives the whole variable domain DARVTQTPRHKVTEMGQEVTMRCQPILGHNTVFWYRQTMMQGLELLAYFRNRAPLDDSGMPKDRFSAEMPDATLATLKIQPSEPRDSAVYFCASGLPQQTGTVRYEQYFGPGTRLTVT.